The next 29 T cell receptor beta chains were all read from a single sample in a study of tumor-infiltrating lymphocytes in glioblastoma multiforme (dated by TCRdb to the late 2010s). The sequencing machine was an Illumina HiSeq 2500. A modified ARM-PCR protocol with multiple V-beta primers and a C-beta primer was used to build TCRB libraries from RNA via three nested multiplex PCR rounds. TCRdb took the public reads, trimmed them with fastp at Q25, ran MiXCR for clone calling and kept in-frame beta chains. A single entry per CDR3 protein holds the most common genes and DNA from its merged rows. Across this sample there are about 8,400 distinct CDR3 sequences, with around 80% seen only once. The ten largest clones capture roughly 48% of the sample. Material for sequencing was brain tumor tissue. All receptors come from a male donor with glioblastoma.

As for this clonotype: The missing conserved phenylalanine or tryptophan at the end of this CDR3 makes a read error likely. The chain has TRBV10-3 and TRBJ1-1; D not certain. The CDR3 is 15 amino acids. The V and J ends lost 5 bases and 1 base respectively, with 14 bases between them. The germline CDR1 and CDR2 sequences are ENHRY and SYGVKD. The CDR3 region is CAISISWGSNTEAFL. The CDR3 region has the DNA TGTGCCATCAGTATCTCATGGGGATCGAACACTGAAGCTTTCTTA.

This clonotype has just one count. The conserved final phenylalanine or tryptophan is absent from the CDR3, which likely points to a read error. V and J are TRBV11-2 and TRBJ2-3; 7 bases line up with TRBD1. CDR1 is SGHAT and CDR2 is FQNNGV in the germline V gene. This CDR3 has 14 amino acids. The CDR3 loop reads CISSLQGMADTQYL. DNA of the CDR3: TGTATCAGCAGCTTACAGGGGATGGCAGATACGCAGTATCTT.

The chain couples TRBV6-2 or TRBV6-3 to TRBJ1-5; 7 bases agree with TRBD1. Germline V gives CDR1 MNHEY, CDR2 SVGEGT. This CDR3 is built from 15 residues. The V gene end was trimmed by 0 bases and the J gene end by 4 bases; junction bases not matched to a gene: 3. The CDR3 DNA sequence: TGTGCCAGCAGTTACTCGGACAGGAGAAATCAGCCCCAGCATTTT. It yields the protein CASSYSDRRNQPQHF.

Comments on this clonotype: Relative to the germline gene, one junction end is altered; a read error may explain this. This rearrangement joins TRBV5-4 to TRBJ1-1; possibly TRBD1 for D (5 bases). From germline, CDR1 is SGHNT and CDR2 YYREEE (reference sequence). The CDR3 sequence is 16 residues long. The DNA of the CDR3 is TGTGCCAGCATCCCTACAGCCCTAGGGTCAGGGACTGAAGCTTGCTTT. Its translation: CASIPTALGSGTEACF.

This clonotype was seen ten or more times. The chain is built from TRBV6-5 and TRBJ2-7, with D possibly being TRBD1 or TRBD2 (5 bases each). Germline CDR1 is MNHEY and CDR2 is SVGAGI. The CDR3 length is 13 residues. Trimming removed 4 bases from V and 4 bases from J, with 11 bases in between. The CDR3 spells CASSWDGRYEQYF. The CDR3 DNA is TGTGCCAGCAGTTGGGACGGAAGGTACGAGCAGTACTTC.

In DNA, the CDR3 is TGTGCCAGCAGACCCGGGGGTGTCGATGAGCAGTTCTTC. The encoded protein is CASRPGGVDEQFF. The V and J genes are TRBV6-2 or TRBV6-3 and TRBJ2-1; tentative D call: TRBD2 (6 bases). The V gene's germline CDR1 is MNHEY and CDR2 SVGEGT. V was clipped by 6 bases and J by 8 bases, with 14 bases between them. The CDR3 is 13 amino acids.

Details on this clonotype: At one end the junction does not follow the germline gene, possibly because of a read error. The J gene is TRBJ2-6, the V gene TRBV7-3, with D perhaps TRBD1 (5 bases). From germline, CDR1 is SGHTA and CDR2 FQGTGA. CDR3 length: 15 amino acids. CDR3 nucleotide sequence: TGTGCCAGCAGCTTAGTGGTCTCTGGGGCCAACGCCCTGACTTTC. Protein: CASSLVVSGANALTF.

This clonotype was observed a single time. This chain connects TRBV12-3 or TRBV12-4 to TRBJ2-5, with no clear D. This CDR3 region has 12 residues. V dropped 7 bases and J dropped 4 bases, with 10 bases sitting between them. DNA of the CDR3: TGTGCCAGCAATCCCAAGATAGAGACCCAGTACTTC. It is translated as CASNPKIETQYF.

Regarding this clonotype: An end of the junction does not agree with germline; a read error may underlie this. The chain links TRBV4-1 to TRBJ1-1; 7 nucleotides align to TRBD1. Germline CDR1 reads MGHRA; CDR2 reads YSYEKL. This CDR3 has 15 amino acids. The CDR3 sequence: CASSNPTGLNTETFF. The CDR3 DNA follows: TGCGCCAGCAGCAACCCGACAGGGTTGAACACTGAAACTTTCTTT.

The CDR3 loop is CSASPGELIGNYEQFF. In DNA, the CDR3 is TGCAGTGCTAGCCCCGGTGAACTAATCGGTAACTACGAGCAGTTCTTC. The chain has TRBV20-1 and TRBJ2-1; unclear D gene. The CDR3 is 16 amino acids. Germline V CDR1 and CDR2: DFQATT, SNEGSKA (reference sequence). The V and J ends lost 3 bases and 10 bases respectively, with 25 bases between them.

Remarks on this clonotype: Because the CDR3 is missing its conserved closing phenylalanine or tryptophan, this is likely a read error. The chain links TRBV5-1 to TRBJ1-4; 8 bases agree with TRBD1. CDR3 length: 15 amino acids. Germline values: CDR1 SGHRS, CDR2 YFSETQ. The CDR3 DNA sequence: TGCGTCAGCAGCCCCTACAGGGGGGCTAATGAAAAACTGTTTTTA. Its protein product is CVSSPYRGANEKLFL.

Points on this clonotype: One junction end disagrees with the germline gene, perhaps due to a read error. J is TRBJ2-7 and V is TRBV29-1, with a weak D call TRBD1 (7 bases). The CDR3 totals 14 residues. CDR1 and CDR2 (germline): SQVTM, ANQGSEA. CDR3 nucleotides: TGCGGCGTTGAAGATCAACGGCAGGGGGGCGAGCGGCACTTC. Encoded protein: CGVEDQRQGGERHF.

This clonotype appeared once. The rearrangement joins TRBV20-1 to TRBJ1-2, with unresolved D. CDR1 is DFQATT, CDR2 SNEGSKA, per germline (reference sequence). There are 12 residues in the CDR3. CDR3 nucleotide sequence: TGCGATGCTAAAGAAGAATTCGACGGCCACACCTTC. It yields the protein CDAKEEFDGHTF.

V is TRBV11-2 and J is TRBJ2-1, with 7 bases matching TRBD2. This CDR3 region has 15 residues. Germline lookup yields CDR1 SGHAT and CDR2 FQNNGV. Trimming removed 1 base from V and 8 bases from J; junction bases left unmatched: 8. The CDR3 loop reads CASSLAGRKNDEQFF. The CDR3 DNA sequence: TGTGCCAGCAGCTTAGCCGGGAGGAAGAATGATGAGCAGTTCTTC.

As regards this clonotype: Given the absence of the conserved phenylalanine or tryptophan at the CDR3 end, a read error is likely. V and J are TRBV29-1 and TRBJ2-3; TRBD2 matches at 13 bases. This CDR3 is built from 13 residues. CDR1 and CDR2 (germline): SQVTM, ANQGSEA. CDR3 loop: CSGLAGGTDTQYS. The CDR3 coding sequence is TGCAGTGGACTAGCGGGAGGCACAGATACGCAGTATTCT.

This clonotype was detected only once. The chain recombines TRBV20-1 with TRBJ2-3, with D hard to call. Judging by the DNA end, TRBJ1-5 fits better; the J call may be wrong. The CDR3 length is 20 residues. In germline, CDR1 is DFQATT, CDR2 SNEGSKA (reference sequence). The CDR3 DNA follows: TGCAGTGCTAGTCGCCCCGGACTAGTGGGAGTGCCGAGTAGCACAGATACGCAGCATTTT. This codes for CSASRPGLVGVPSSTDTQHF.

This clonotype is labeled as large. The gene calls are TRBV20-1 and TRBJ2-7; 10 nucleotides agree with TRBD1. The CDR3 length is 15 residues. J gave up 0 bases and V 5 bases, and 7 bases lay outside the gene matches. From germline, CDR1 is DFQATT and CDR2 SNEGSKA (reference sequence). The CDR3 bases are TGCAGTGCTTCGGGACAGGGGTCCATCTCCTACGAGCAGTACTTC. Translating gives CSASGQGSISYEQYF.

A remark on this clonotype: No conserved phenylalanine or tryptophan is present at the end of the CDR3, so a read error is the likely explanation. It is unclear where the CDR3 begins or ends on the DNA, so no DNA is shown, and the CDR3 is as TCRdb lists it. The chain links TRBV11-1 to TRBJ2-1; no check of the table's D call, TRBD2, against the DNA was made. Including both end residues, the CDR3 is 13 amino acids long. Germline CDR1 SGHAT, CDR2 FQDESV (reference sequence). The CDR3 reads CASSFGGPNEELS.

A remark on this clonotype: A junction boundary mismatches the germline segment, possibly from a read error. The chain employs TRBV6-6 and TRBJ1-3; D perhaps matches TRBD1 (6 bases). This CDR3 has 15 residues. CDR1 is MNHNY, CDR2 SVGAGI, per germline (reference sequence). The CDR3 DNA is TGTGCCAGCAGTTTGGGCAGGGGCTATGGAATCACCACATGTTTT. Residues: CASSLGRGYGITTCF.

A note on this clonotype: At one of its ends the junction is not consistent with the germline gene, which may arise from a read error. The rearrangement joins TRBV13 to TRBJ2-2, with a weak D call TRBD2 (6 bases). There are 12 residues in the CDR3. Germline CDR1 PRHDT, CDR2 FYEKMQ (reference sequence). CDR3 in DNA: TGTGTCAGCAGGAATGGAGGCGGGGAGCTGTCTTTT. This encodes CVSRNGGGELSF.

This clonotype was seen once. V is TRBV12-3 or TRBV12-4 and J is TRBJ1-5; D might be TRBD1 (6 bases). V lost 5 bases, J lost 0 bases, and 14 bases lay in between. CDR3 length: 16 residues. The CDR3 spells CASSLGGLNSNQPQHF. The CDR3 nucleotides read TGTGCCAGCAGTCTGGGGGGGCTGAATAGCAATCAGCCCCAGCATTTT.

This clonotype has a handful of counts. J is TRBJ1-1 and V is TRBV6-5, with D hard to call. Germline CDR1 and CDR2: MNHEY and SVGAGI. The CDR3 length is 13 residues. V was trimmed by 2 bases and J by 2 bases, leaving 6 bases between them. The CDR3 DNA follows: TGTGCCAGCAGTTACGCCTCTAACACTGAAGCTTTCTTT. It is translated as CASSYASNTEAFF.

Remarks on this clonotype: An end of the junction does not agree with germline; a read error may underlie this. The rearrangement uses TRBV11-2 and TRBJ2-5, with D hard to call. The CDR3 is 16 amino acids. Germline loops: CDR1 SGHAT, CDR2 FQNNGV. The CDR3, as DNA: TGTGCCAACAGCTTAGGTACGGCAGCCAAACAAGAGACCCAGTACTGG. This gives the protein CANSLGTAAKQETQYW.

The rearrangement links TRBV6-6 to TRBJ2-7; weak D call: TRBD2 (5 bases). Trimming pared 0 bases from V and 7 bases from J, leaving 10 bases between. The CDR3 covers 13 residues. Germline V gene data show CDR1 as MNHNY and CDR2 as SVGAGI (reference sequence). CDR3 coding DNA: TGTGCCAGCAGTTACTCGCAGCGGTATGAGCAGTACTTC. Translation gives CASSYSQRYEQYF.

Note on this clonotype: This could be a read error, since a much larger clone is one nucleotide away. The chain is built from TRBV18 and TRBJ1-5; the D gene is possibly TRBD1 (5 bases). This CDR3 spans 16 amino acids. In germline, CDR1 is KGHSH, CDR2 LQKENI. The CDR3 region has the DNA TGTGCCTGCTCACTGGGGACCGGGACGGCAAATCAGCCCCAGCATTTT. Amino acids: CACSLGTGTANQPQHF. Variable domain in full (rest from reference TRBV18 and TRBJ1-5): NAGVMQNPRHLVRRRGQEARLRCSPMKGHSHVYWYRQLPEEGLKFMVYLQKENIIDESGMPKERFSAEFPKEGPSILRIQQVVRGDSAAYFCACSLGTGTANQPQHFGDGTRLSIL.

This clonotype is medium-sized in the sample. The chain has TRBV20-1 and TRBJ2-3; D is unresolved. V lost 1 base and J 5 bases, leaving 4 bases between the germline ends. The V gene's germline CDR1 is DFQATT and CDR2 SNEGSKA (reference sequence). CDR3 length equals 11 residues. In DNA, the CDR3 is TGCAGTGCTAGAGTGGGAGATACGCAGTATTTT. This gives the protein CSARVGDTQYF.

A remark on this clonotype: This likely comes from a read error, as the CDR3 has no conserved phenylalanine or tryptophan at its end. The V call is TRBV20-1, the J call TRBJ2-3; 10 bases map to TRBD2. Germline CDR1 reads DFQATT; CDR2 reads SNEGSKA (reference sequence). The CDR3 contains 20 residues. The V and J ends lost 3 bases and 0 bases, in that order; junction bases with no gene match: 18. The CDR3: CSASRPGLAVGPCSTDTQYL. The CDR3 DNA sequence: TGCAGTGCTAGTCGCCCCGGACTAGCGGTAGGGCCGTGTAGCACAGATACGCAGTATCTT.

As concerns this clonotype: The CDR3 does not close with the conserved phenylalanine or tryptophan, likely indicating a read error. The rearrangement uses TRBV11-2 and TRBJ2-7; D call uncertain. The CDR3 sequence is 12 residues long. Germline V gene sequence: CDR1 SGHAT, CDR2 FQNNGV. Trimming took off 5 bases at V and 10 bases at J, with 15 bases between the two ends. The CDR3 protein is CASSIRILDQYL. As DNA, the CDR3 is TGTGCCAGCAGCATAAGGATTCTCGATCAGTACCTC.

The chain employs TRBV11-3 and TRBJ2-7; D possibly corresponds to TRBD1 (5 bases). The V end lost 6 bases, the J end lost 6 bases, and 24 bases lay between the germline ends. The CDR3 contains 16 residues. From germline, CDR1 is SGHNT and CDR2 YENEEA. DNA of the CDR3: TGTGCCAGCAGTCCCCCGGACAACCGGCACCTGGGCGAGCAGTACTTC. Translating it yields CASSPPDNRHLGEQYF.